What follows are 14 T cell receptor beta chains derived from one specimen sequenced in a study of cytomegalovirus exposure and HLA in healthy donors. PCR amplification relied on 60 Vbeta primers (plus 13 Jbeta primers). Profiled with immunoSEQ multiplex PCR; TCRdb holds only in-frame clones, not every one. The table has roughly 120,000 clones, about 80% seen once. Sequenced input: PBMCs. These receptors were obtained from a man aged 30 to 39 in good health and CMV-seropositive.

There are a few counts of this clone. The rearrangement links TRBV5-6 to TRBJ1-5, with unresolved D. This CDR3 contains 14 residues. The V and J ends lost 0 bases and 6 bases respectively, with 10 bases between them. CDR1 and CDR2 (germline): SGHDT, YYEEEE. The CDR3 DNA reads as TGTGCCAGCAGCTTGGGAGACGGCGGTCAGCCCCAGCATTTT. This encodes CASSLGDGGQPQHF.

The chain couples TRBV28 to TRBJ1-1, with a tentative D call TRBD1 (6 bases). Germline CDR1 reads MDHEN; CDR2 reads SYDVKM. The CDR3 has 14 residues. V was cut by 8 bases and J by 4 bases, with 17 bases left in between. CDR3 sequence: CASGIQGPGTEAFF. In nucleotides, the CDR3 is TGTGCCAGCGGAATACAGGGTCCGGGCACTGAAGCTTTCTTT.

The gene calls are TRBV5-5 and TRBJ1-2; D not certain. Deletions cut 0 bases from V and 8 bases from J, with 11 bases between. CDR1 and CDR2 (germline): SGHKS, YYEKEE (reference sequence). The CDR3 consists of 13 residues. The CDR3 DNA reads as TGTGCCAGCAGCTTGGCCCTCCCGGAGGGCTACACCTTC. It encodes CASSLALPEGYTF. The full variable domain, completed using reference TRBV5-5 and TRBJ1-2, is DAGVTQSPTHLIKTRGQQVTLRCSPISGHKSVSWYQQVLGQGPQFIFQYYEKEERGRGNFPDRFSARQFPNYSSELNVNALLLGDSALYLCASSLALPEGYTFGSGTRLTVV.

V is TRBV7-2 and J is TRBJ2-7; 7 bases align to TRBD1. Germline V gene lookup returns CDR1 SGHTA and CDR2 FQGNSA. This CDR3 has 13 amino acids. With 4 bases clipped from V and 5 bases from J, the junction kept 5 bases outside the gene matches. The DNA of the CDR3 is TGTGCCAGCAGCTCGACAGGGCGCCACGAGCAGTACTTC. Its protein product is CASSSTGRHEQYF. Using reference TRBV7-2 and TRBJ2-7 for the parts outside the CDR3, the full variable domain is GAGVSQSPSNKVTEKGKDVELRCDPISGHTALYWYRQSLGQGLEFLIYFQGNSAPDKSGLPSDRFSAERTGGSVSTLTIQRTQQEDSAVYLCASSSTGRHEQYFGPGTRLTVT.

The chain links TRBV30 to TRBJ2-6, with D uncertain. Trimming cost V 1 base and J 0 bases, with 7 bases left between them. The CDR3 is 15 amino acids. The V gene's germline CDR1 is GTSNPN and CDR2 SVGIG (reference sequence). The chain's CDR3 is CAWSEMSSGANVLTF. The CDR3 nucleotides are TGTGCCTGGAGTGAGATGAGCTCTGGGGCCAACGTCCTGACTTTC. Full variable domain (remainder filled in from reference TRBV30 and TRBJ2-6): SQTIHQWPATLVQPVGSPLSLECTVEGTSNPNLYWYRQAAGRGLQLLFYSVGIGQISSEVPQNLSASRPQDRQFILSSKKLLLSDSGFYLCAWSEMSSGANVLTFGAGSRLTVL.

The V gene is TRBV29-1, the J gene TRBJ2-7; D possibly corresponds to TRBD2 (5 bases). CDR1 is SQVTM, CDR2 ANQGSEA, per germline. This CDR3 spans 13 amino acids. V was trimmed by 7 bases and J by 7 bases, leaving 20 bases between them. The CDR3, as DNA: TGCAGCGCTGGACCGCACGATTCGGGGGAGCAGTACTTC. The encoded protein is CSAGPHDSGEQYF.

The chain carries TRBV6-5 and TRBJ2-7; perhaps TRBD2 as D (6 bases). Germline V CDR1 and CDR2: MNHEY, SVGAGI. V lost 0 bases and J lost 4, with 13 bases in between. CDR3 length equals 15 residues. In nucleotides, the CDR3 is TGTGCCAGCAGTTACTCGGGCGGGGTGGGTTACGAGCAGTACTTC. It encodes CASSYSGGVGYEQYF.

This clone was seen more than once but under ten times. The rearrangement uses TRBV13 and TRBJ1-3; 10 nucleotides match TRBD1. The J segment lost 10 bases and the V segment lost 4 bases, leaving 16 bases of the junction unmatched. The germline CDR1 and CDR2 sequences are PRHDT and FYEKMQ (reference sequence). This CDR3 region has 17 residues. The CDR3: CASSSAAGQGRSSTIYF. In DNA form, the CDR3 reads TGTGCCAGCAGCTCCGCCGCGGGACAGGGGCGTTCAAGTACCATATATTTT.

This sequence joins TRBV6-1 and TRBJ2-5; TRBD1 matches 7 bases. Germline trimming cut 6 bases from V and 7 bases from J; bases unmatched to any gene: 11. The CDR3 is 14 amino acids. Germline V gene data show CDR1 as MNHNS and CDR2 as SASEGT. The CDR3 region has the DNA TGTGCCAGCAGCTTCAGACAGGGAGATGCGACCCAGTACTTC. This encodes CASSFRQGDATQYF.

V and J are TRBV4-1 and TRBJ1-5; 9 nucleotides agree with TRBD1. Germline V CDR1 and CDR2: MGHRA, YSYEKL. J gave up 0 bases and V 1 base, and 10 bases lay outside the gene matches. This CDR3 comprises 19 residues. In DNA, the CDR3 is TGCGCCAGCAGCCAAGGACCTTTACAGGGGGCGTATAGCAATCAGCCCCAGCATTTT. Protein sequence: CASSQGPLQGAYSNQPQHF.

The chain carries TRBV5-4 and TRBJ1-6; D is possibly TRBD1 (5 bases). This CDR3 contains 16 residues. Germline CDR1 and CDR2: SGHNT and YYREEE (reference sequence). The V gene lost 3 bases and the J gene lost 0 bases, with 10 bases spanning the gap. The DNA of the CDR3 is TGTGCCAGCAGCTCCGGGACTATCTCCTATAATTCACCCCTCCACTTT. Translation gives CASSSGTISYNSPLHF.

This chain uses TRBV10-3 with TRBJ2-1; possible D gene TRBD2, 7 bases. The V and J ends lost 6 bases and 4 bases respectively, with 13 bases between them. The CDR3 is 14 amino acids. The V gene's germline CDR1 is ENHRY and CDR2 SYGVKD. CDR3 sequence (DNA): TGTGCCATCAGAGGGGGGCGGGGGTACAATGAGCAGTTCTTC. As protein: CAIRGGRGYNEQFF.

CDR3 region: CSVEELGQMNTEAFF. CDR3 sequence (DNA): TGCAGCGTTGAAGAGCTGGGACAGATGAACACTGAAGCTTTCTTT. This chain connects TRBV29-1 to TRBJ1-1; 7 positions agree with TRBD1. Per germline, CDR1 SQVTM and CDR2 ANQGSEA. Trimming at V came to 0 bases and at J to 0 bases, leaving 4 bases not matched to a gene. CDR3 length: 15 amino acids.

The chain has TRBV11-3 and TRBJ1-1; D may be TRBD1 (6 bases). Trimming shortened V by 3 bases and J by 9 bases, and 14 bases separated the two germline ends. CDR3 length equals 13 residues. CDR1 and CDR2 from the germline V gene are SGHNT and YENEEA. The CDR3 DNA follows: TGTGCCAGCAGCTTCGCCGGACAGTCTAAAGCTTTCTTT. Protein: CASSFAGQSKAFF.